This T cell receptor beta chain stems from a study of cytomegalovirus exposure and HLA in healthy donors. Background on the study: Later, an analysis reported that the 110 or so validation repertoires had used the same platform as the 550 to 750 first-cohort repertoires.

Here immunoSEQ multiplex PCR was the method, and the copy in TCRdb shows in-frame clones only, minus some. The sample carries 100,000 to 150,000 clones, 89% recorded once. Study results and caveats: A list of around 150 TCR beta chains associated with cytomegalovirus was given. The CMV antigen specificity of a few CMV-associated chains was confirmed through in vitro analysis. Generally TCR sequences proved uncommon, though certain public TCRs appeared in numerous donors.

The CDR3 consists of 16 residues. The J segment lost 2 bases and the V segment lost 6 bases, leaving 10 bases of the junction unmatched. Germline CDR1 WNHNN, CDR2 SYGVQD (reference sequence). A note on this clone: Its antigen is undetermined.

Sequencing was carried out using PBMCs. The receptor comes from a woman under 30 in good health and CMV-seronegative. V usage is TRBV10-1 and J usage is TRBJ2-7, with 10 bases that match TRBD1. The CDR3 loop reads CASRTGGQKITYEQYV. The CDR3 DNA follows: TGCGCCAGCAGGACAGGGGGCCAAAAGATCACCTACGAGCAGTACGTC.